This T cell receptor beta chain was sequenced during a study of yellow fever vaccine responses in identical twins. Germline V gene sequence: CDR1 MNHNS, CDR2 SASEGT. V shed 6 bases and J shed 3 bases, with 14 bases lying between them. The CDR3 runs to 14 residues. One entry per CDR3 protein, called by TCRdb with MiXCR from the RT-PCR reads. In the table there are more than 550 distinct CDR3 sequences, approximately 78% of which are singletons. Points on this clonotype: Its antigen is as yet unknown.

Whole-study results and caveats: Reportedly, the T cell response mounted by twins to vaccine seemed partly convergent, partly personalized.

Sequenced material: T cells from blood (PBMCs), unsorted or a sorted subset (not recorded which), taken before or after yellow fever vaccination (not recorded which). The TCR sequence derives from a woman younger than 30 who received the yellow fever vaccine. The J gene is TRBJ1-1, the V gene TRBV6-1; D is unresolved. The CDR3 nucleotides read TGTGCCAGCAGAACTCCACATGGGGACACTGAAGCTTTCTTT. It codes for CASRTPHGDTEAFF.